What follows is one T cell receptor (beta chain) and its context. Its antigen remains unknown. The CDR3 covers 11 residues. The V and J ends lost 10 bases and 4 bases respectively, with 11 bases between them. The germline gives CDR1 MNHNS, CDR2 SASEGT. This sample stems from a study of shared clonotypes between healthy human individuals. Study-wide points: In contrast to clonotypes shared by all four donors, non-shared clonotypes had lower generation probabilities.

Generated by immunoSEQ multiplex PCR, the TCRdb table keeps only in-frame clones and is missing some. This sample has about 2.1 million clones, with 93% found just once. CD8 cells classed as naive were CD45RO-negative and positively selected for CCR7, excluding terminally differentiated effector memory CD45RA+ cells. Sequences were obtained from naive CD8+ T cells from PBMCs. This chain links TRBV6-1 with TRBJ2-7, with D maybe TRBD1 (6 bases). This sequence was found in a man between 18 and 29 years old in good health. Some clones in this sample may be carry-over from other donors' samples. The CDR3 DNA is TGTGCCACCGGACAGTTTTACGAGCAGTACTTC. Encoded protein: CATGQFYEQYF.